This is a list of T cell receptor beta chains from one sample in a study of cytotoxic CD8 clonotypes in ibrutinib-treated CLL. The repertoire was sequenced with immunoSEQ multiplex PCR; TCRdb's copy has only in-frame clones and lacks some. The sample yields about 300,000 clones, less than 85% seen once. Sequences were derived from PBMCs, sampled at disease progression, from a patient treated with ibrutinib. Receptor source: a human donor with chronic lymphocytic leukemia. CDR3s include the opening cysteine and the closing phenylalanine or tryptophan. A D gene is named only where the DNA matches it firmly. Some rows mark clone size as missing; the rest say once, few, many or name a class of expanded clone.

j_gene | v_gene | abundance | d_gene | CDR3aa | CDR3nt
TRBJ1-2 | TRBV13 | NA | NA | CASSPSTYPSYGYTF | TGTGCCAGCAGCCCCTCGACTTACCCAAGCTATGGCTACACCTTC
TRBJ2-1 | TRBV9 | few | NA | CASSVALAYNEQFF | TGTGCCAGCAGCGTAGCTCTAGCCTACAATGAGCAGTTCTTC
TRBJ2-7 | TRBV7-9 | NA | TRBD2 | CASSLPRGGPYEQYF | TGTGCCAGCAGCTTACCCCGGGGGGGTCCCTACGAGCAGTACTTC
TRBJ2-5 | TRBV4-3 | NA | NA | CASSQESASETQYF | TGCGCCAGCAGCCAAGAGTCAGCGTCGGAGACCCAGTACTTC
TRBJ2-3 | TRBV27 | NA | NA | CASSSFTDTQYF | TGTGCCAGCAGTTCATTCACAGATACGCAGTATTTT
TRBJ1-3 | TRBV5-6 | NA | NA | CASSFGDSRRRNTIYF | TGTGCCAGCAGCTTCGGCGACAGCCGACGAAGAAACACCATATATTTT
TRBJ2-7 | TRBV4-1 | NA | NA | CASSQRAGTPYEQYF | TGCGCCAGCAGCCAAAGGGCAGGGACACCCTACGAGCAGTACTTC
TRBJ1-2 | TRBV25-1 | NA | NA | CASSSAGRYGYTF | TGTGCCAGCAGTTCTGCAGGTCGGTATGGCTACACCTTC
TRBJ1-2 | TRBV9 | NA | TRBD1 | CASSGQGKFGYTF | TGTGCCAGCAGCGGACAGGGGAAATTTGGCTACACCTTC
TRBJ2-7 | TRBV11-2 | NA | TRBD2 | CASSLSRKGLAGSYEQYF | TGTGCCAGCAGCTTATCCCGCAAAGGACTAGCGGGATCCTACGAGCAGTACTTC
TRBJ2-7 | TRBV11-2 | NA | TRBD1 | CASSMGTGNYEQYF | TGTGCCAGCAGCATGGGGACAGGGAACTACGAGCAGTACTTC
TRBJ2-1 | TRBV9 | NA | NA | CASSVDRGLGEQFF | TGTGCCAGCAGCGTAGATCGGGGGCTGGGTGAGCAGTTCTTC
TRBJ2-7 | TRBV10-3 | NA | TRBD1 | CAISESGQFYEQYF | TGTGCCATCAGTGAGTCGGGACAGTTCTACGAGCAGTACTTC
TRBJ2-1 | TRBV11-1 | NA | NA | CASSFDREQFF | TGTGCCAGCAGCTTTGACAGGGAGCAGTTCTTC
TRBJ2-7 | TRBV11-2 | NA | TRBD1 | CASSFGTGGVEQYF | TGTGCCAGCAGCTTTGGGACAGGGGGCGTGGAGCAGTACTTC
TRBJ2-6 | TRBV28 | NA | TRBD1 | CASRDVHRDRGLLSGANVLTF | TGTGCCAGCAGAGACGTACACCGGGACAGGGGTCTTCTCTCTGGGGCCAACGTCCTGACTTTC
TRBJ1-5 | TRBV6-6 | once | TRBD1 | CASSHSGGGNQPQHF | TGTGCCAGCAGCCACTCAGGGGGTGGCAATCAGCCCCAGCATTTT
TRBJ2-4 | TRBV29-1 | NA | NA | CSVRPGIPKNIQYF | TGCAGCGTAAGACCCGGGATTCCCAAAAACATTCAGTACTTC
TRBJ2-7 | TRBV7-9 | few | TRBD1 | CASSPWTGDARSEQYF | TGTGCCAGCAGCCCCTGGACAGGGGACGCTAGATCCGAGCAGTACTTC
TRBJ1-1 | TRBV29-1 | NA | NA | CSVDDRQNTEAFF | TGCAGCGTTGACGACAGGCAGAACACTGAAGCTTTCTTT
TRBJ2-7 | TRBV7-6 | NA | NA | CASSLAHGPYEQYF | TGTGCCAGCAGCTTAGCTCACGGCCCCTACGAGCAGTACTTC
TRBJ2-2 | TRBV5-1 | NA | NA | CASSKDRPLGELFF | TGCGCCAGCAGCAAGGACAGACCCTTGGGGGAGCTGTTTTTT
TRBJ2-1 | TRBV13 | few | TRBD2 | CASSLVAGGYDEQFF | TGTGCCAGCAGCTTAGTAGCGGGAGGGTACGATGAGCAGTTCTTC
TRBJ2-6 | TRBV5-6 | NA | TRBD1 | CASSSGQISGANVLTF | TGTGCCAGCAGCTCGGGACAGATCTCTGGGGCCAACGTCCTGACTTTC
TRBJ2-7 | TRBV18 | NA | TRBD1 | CASSPPRQGSAEQYF | TGTGCCAGCTCACCACCGAGACAGGGTTCTGCCGAGCAGTACTTC
TRBJ2-3 | TRBV2 | NA | TRBD1 | CASGQGAKDTQYF | TGTGCCAGCGGACAGGGGGCAAAAGATACGCAGTATTTT
TRBJ2-7 | TRBV29-1 | NA | TRBD2 | CSVVGGGGKGSYEQYF | TGCAGCGTTGTTGGGGGGGGAGGCAAGGGTTCCTACGAGCAGTACTTC
TRBJ1-4 | TRBV9 | NA | NA | CASSVTENEKLFF | TGTGCCAGCAGCGTAACAGAGAATGAAAAACTGTTTTTT
TRBJ1-6 | TRBV7-2 | many | TRBD1 | CASSPQGGNSPLHF | TGTGCCAGCAGCCCCCAGGGGGGTAATTCACCCCTCCACTTT
TRBJ2-7 | TRBV20-1 | NA | NA | CSAGPAYEQYF | TGCAGTGCAGGGCCTGCCTACGAGCAGTACTTC
TRBJ1-2 | TRBV19 | NA | TRBD1 | CAGGQGPPSNYGYTF | TGTGCCGGAGGACAGGGGCCCCCTTCTAACTATGGCTACACCTTC
TRBJ2-1 | TRBV10-3 | NA | NA | CAISELGSEQFF | TGTGCCATCAGTGAATTGGGAAGTGAGCAGTTCTTC
TRBJ2-3 | TRBV27 | NA | TRBD2 | CASSPGTSGTDTQYF | TGTGCCAGCAGTCCCGGGACTAGCGGCACAGATACGCAGTATTTT
TRBJ2-3 | TRBV9 | NA | NA | CASSSPTSTDTQYF | TGTGCCAGCAGCTCACCGACTAGCACAGATACGCAGTATTTT
TRBJ1-1 | TRBV4-2 | NA | TRBD1 | CASSHPGTDSEAFF | TGTGCCAGCAGCCACCCCGGGACAGACTCTGAAGCTTTCTTT
TRBJ2-1 | TRBV10-3 | once | TRBD1 | CAIRQGAPGNEQFF | TGTGCCATTAGACAGGGGGCCCCCGGGAATGAGCAGTTCTTC
TRBJ1-1 | TRBV6-5 | few | NA | CASSYSTVNTEAFF | TGTGCCAGCAGTTACTCGACAGTGAACACTGAAGCTTTCTTT
TRBJ2-7 | TRBV5-5 | NA | TRBD1 | CASSLAGGAYEQYF | TGTGCCAGCAGCTTGGCAGGGGGTGCCTACGAGCAGTACTTC
TRBJ1-4 | TRBV7-2 | NA | NA | CASSEGRANEKLFF | TGTGCCAGCAGCGAGGGGCGGGCTAATGAAAAACTGTTTTTT
TRBJ2-5 | TRBV5-1 | NA | NA | CASSLGQRVQETQYF | TGCGCCAGCAGCTTGGGTCAGCGGGTCCAAGAGACCCAGTACTTC
TRBJ2-7 | TRBV29-1 | NA | TRBD1 | CSVGTGNSYEQYF | TGCAGCGTTGGGACAGGGAACTCCTACGAGCAGTACTTC
TRBJ2-1 | TRBV5-1 | NA | TRBD1 | CASSSHSGGGEQFF | TGCGCCAGCAGCTCCCATTCAGGGGGCGGTGAGCAGTTCTTC
TRBJ2-1 | TRBV11-2 | NA | TRBD2 | CASSLEAQLAVDNEQFF | TGTGCCAGCAGCTTAGAGGCCCAACTAGCGGTGGACAATGAGCAGTTCTTC
TRBJ2-7 | TRBV2 | NA | NA | CASSVAATYEQYF | TGTGCCAGCAGTGTGGCAGCAACCTACGAGCAGTACTTC
TRBJ1-1 | TRBV4-1 | NA | NA | CASSQGKLDTEAFF | TGCGCCAGCAGCCAAGGTAAACTGGACACTGAAGCTTTCTTT
TRBJ1-2 | TRBV5-6 | NA | TRBD1 | CASSLWPGQGDNYGYTF | TGTGCCAGCAGCTTGTGGCCCGGACAGGGGGACAACTATGGCTACACCTTC
TRBJ1-2 | TRBV25-1 | few | TRBD1 | CASSENLGQPNYGYTF | TGTGCCAGCAGTGAAAATCTGGGACAGCCCAACTATGGCTACACCTTC
TRBJ2-2 | TRBV29-1 | few | NA | CSVGLPNTGELFF | TGCAGCGTTGGGCTACCCAACACCGGGGAGCTGTTTTTT
TRBJ2-7 | TRBV18 | few | TRBD1 | CASSVTGPRHEQYF | TGTGCCAGCTCCGTGACAGGGCCAAGGCACGAGCAGTACTTC
TRBJ2-7 | TRBV6-5 | NA | TRBD2 | CASSSRGGTYEQYF | TGTGCCAGCAGCTCGCGGGGGGGGACCTACGAGCAGTACTTC
TRBJ2-3 | TRBV11-2 | once | TRBD2 | CASSLSGRQYADTQYF | TGTGCCAGCAGCTTGAGCGGGAGGCAGTATGCAGATACGCAGTATTTT
TRBJ2-3 | TRBV7-9 | NA | NA | CASSPELDPLGTPTDTQYF | TGTGCCAGCAGCCCGGAGCTAGACCCGCTGGGTACACCCACAGATACGCAGTATTTT